This T cell receptor (beta chain) was documented in a study of metastatic and nonmetastatic thyroid tumors. On the study more broadly: Where malignant and benign thyroid patients were concerned, repertoires were compared across blood and tumor or nodule tissue.

By share of the sample, this clone is medium-sized (0.01 to 0.1%). What it binds is not known. The germline V gene encodes CDR1 MNHNS and CDR2 SASEGT. The V and J ends lost 8 bases and 7 bases respectively, with 14 bases between them. CDR3 length: 12 residues. Study observations and caveats: Relative to benign nodules, malignant thyroid tumors were reportedly characterized by significantly elevated TCR beta diversity in blood and tumor.

All patients were untreated before thyroid surgery. Per the authors' pipeline: The authors used CDR3 differences across clinicopathological groups to build a distant-metastasis classifier for papillary thyroid cancer. TCRdb re-processed the PCR reads through MiXCR. V and J calls and clone size were set by TCRdb, not the authors. The sample carries about 16,000 clones, under 30% recorded once. The sequencing sample was made of blood. The V call is TRBV6-1, the J call TRBJ1-1; D perhaps matches TRBD1 (6 bases). The receptor was derived from a male donor with papillary thyroid cancer or a benign thyroid nodule (not recorded which). Some clones in this sample may be carry-over from other donors' samples. CDR3 sequence reads: CASRTVSREAFF. CDR3 nucleotides: TGTGCCAGCCGGACAGTTTCGCGTGAAGCTTTCTTT.